This T cell receptor (beta chain) was captured in a study of regulatory T cells in long-lasting Graves disease (dated by TCRdb to about 2021). Describing the broader study: Persistent Graves' disease meant more than 5 years of antithyroid drug treatment with TSH receptor autoantibodies that stayed positive. Peripheral blood TCR sequencing and RNA sequencing compared persistent Graves' disease patients with newly diagnosed Graves' disease patients. The study was registered as a clinical trial and conducted in China. A total of around 35 samples underwent TCR sequencing, from about 13 patients with persistent Graves' disease and 20 patients with newly diagnosed Graves' disease. In the clinical cohort, patients with persistent Graves' disease had used antithyroid drugs for an average of around ten years.

The CDR3, cysteine through phenylalanine, is 14 amino acids long. Left in the record is the CDR3 DNA by itself, 42 bases read in frame from the first base. CDR1 and CDR2 are drawn from the germline V gene (reference sequence): LGHDT, YNNKEL. V and J are truncated by 0 bases and 9 bases respectively, leaving an intervening sequence of 12 bases. This clonotype was detected many times. Its antigen specificity is not known. No much larger clone is present one base from it, and per-base qualities are unavailable. Interpreted using the paper, the time point label stands for: persistent/refractory GD, antithyroid drugs over 5 years with positive TRAb. For both TCR sequencing and RNA sequencing, RNA was extracted from PBMCs using TRIzol. The diagnosis of Graves' disease was made according to American Thyroid Association guidelines. Recruitment of patients was carried out at an endocrinology department in Xi'an, China. From each patient, about 9.7 milliliters of peripheral blood was collected into an EDTA anticoagulant tube. Ficoll Paque Plus density gradient separation was used to isolate PBMCs, and no further T cell sorting was performed. An Agilent 2100 Bioanalyzer and agarose gel were used to check RNA quality, while a NanoDrop 2000 measured RNA concentration.

Library preparation employed multiplex PCR. TCRdb names Illumina HiSeq 4000 as the instrument used. To build TCR beta libraries, CDR3 regions were amplified by Arm-PCR using iRepertoire HTBI primers. Before sequencing, the PCR products went through gel purification. The authors processed their data as follows. Across samples, roughly 60 TRBV and approximately 15 TRBJ segments were identified and used for gene usage analysis of CDR3 amino acid clonotypes. COPE and FqMerger were used to merge filtered high-quality paired reads into contigs. Contigs were aligned with BLAST to IMGT TRBV, TRBD and TRBJ reference genes, and CDR3 was defined per IMGT. Any clonotype with a frequency above 0.1% was counted as a highly expanded clone. Shannon entropy was used to measure repertoire diversity, and the Gini coefficient was used to measure V-J evenness. Public clonotypes were defined as clonotypes shared by more than one individual. TCRdb ran its own pipeline on the public reads, namely fastp trimming at Q25 and MiXCR clone calling, and kept in-frame beta chains. Each entry is one CDR3 protein sequence, shown with its most common DNA and genes. Clone size and V and J calls follow TCRdb, not the original study. Present in this sample are 310,000 or so distinct CDR3 sequences, about 19% of which were seen just once. Over 25% of the sample goes to the ten largest clones.

Results the study describes overall, beyond this receptor: Sequencing and analysis were restricted to the TCR beta chain. Persistent Graves' disease patients showed lower TCR Shannon entropy and fewer highly expanded clones than newly diagnosed patients, suggesting clonal expansion. Persistent patients shared more public clonotypes among themselves (over 2,500) than newly diagnosed patients did (approximately 970). TRBV28, TRBJ1-2 and TRBJ2-5 were preferentially used in persistent disease, while TRBV20-1 and TRBJ2-1 were favored in newly diagnosed disease. Because the primary lesion, thyroid tissue, could not be accessed, the study looked at peripheral blood alone. The small sample size was acknowledged by the authors as a limitation that may reduce accuracy.

The clonotype was recovered from a female donor with Graves disease. The sequencing used peripheral blood mononuclear cells (PBMCs), collected when the disease was refractory, from a patient treated with antithyroid drugs. The chain is encoded by TRBV3-1 joined to TRBJ1-5; TRBD1 is perhaps the D gene, given 5 matching bases. CDR3 protein: CASSQDPGRRPQHF. The DNA sequence is TGTGCCAGCAGCCAAGATCCAGGGAGGAGGCCCCAGCATTTT.